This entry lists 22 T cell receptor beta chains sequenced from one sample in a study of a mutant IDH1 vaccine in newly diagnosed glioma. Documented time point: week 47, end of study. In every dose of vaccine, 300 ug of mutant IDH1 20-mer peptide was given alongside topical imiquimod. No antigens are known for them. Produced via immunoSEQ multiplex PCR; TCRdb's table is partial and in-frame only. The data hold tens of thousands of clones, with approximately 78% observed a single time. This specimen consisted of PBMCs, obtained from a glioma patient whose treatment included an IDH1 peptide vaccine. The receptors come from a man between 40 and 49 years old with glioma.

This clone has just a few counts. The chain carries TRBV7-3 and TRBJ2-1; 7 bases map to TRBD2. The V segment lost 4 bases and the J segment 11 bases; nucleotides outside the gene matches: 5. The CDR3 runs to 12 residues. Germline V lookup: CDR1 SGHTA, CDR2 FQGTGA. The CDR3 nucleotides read TGTGCCAGCAGCTCCACTAGCGCGCAGCAGTTCTTC. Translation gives CASSSTSAQQFF.

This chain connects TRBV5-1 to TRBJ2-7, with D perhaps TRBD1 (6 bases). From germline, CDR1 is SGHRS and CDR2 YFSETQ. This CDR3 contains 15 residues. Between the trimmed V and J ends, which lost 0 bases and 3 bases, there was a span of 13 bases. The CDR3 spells CASSLANQGFYEQYF. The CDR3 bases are TGCGCCAGCAGCTTGGCTAATCAGGGGTTCTACGAGCAGTACTTC.

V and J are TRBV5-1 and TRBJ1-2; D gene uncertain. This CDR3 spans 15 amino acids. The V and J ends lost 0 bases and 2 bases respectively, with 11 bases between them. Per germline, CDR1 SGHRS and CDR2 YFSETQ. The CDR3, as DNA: TGCGCCAGCAGCTTGGGTCAACGGAGGAACTATGGCTACACCTTC. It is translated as CASSLGQRRNYGYTF.

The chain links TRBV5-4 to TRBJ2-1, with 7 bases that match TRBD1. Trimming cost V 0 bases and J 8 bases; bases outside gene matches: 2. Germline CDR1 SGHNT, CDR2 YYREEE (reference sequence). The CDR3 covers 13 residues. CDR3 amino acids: CASSLEGGHEQFF. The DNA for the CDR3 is TGTGCCAGCAGCTTGGAAGGGGGCCATGAGCAGTTCTTC.

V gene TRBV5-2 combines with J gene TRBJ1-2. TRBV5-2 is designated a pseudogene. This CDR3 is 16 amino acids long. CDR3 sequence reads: CASKEMREYETYGYTF. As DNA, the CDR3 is TGTGCCAGCAAGGAAATGAGAGAGTACGAGACCTATGGCTACACCTTC.

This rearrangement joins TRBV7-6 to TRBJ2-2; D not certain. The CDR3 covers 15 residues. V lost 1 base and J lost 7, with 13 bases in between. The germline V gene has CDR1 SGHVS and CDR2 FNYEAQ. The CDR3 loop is CASSLESEPVGELFF. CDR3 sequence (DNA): TGTGCCAGCAGCTTAGAGTCCGAACCCGTCGGGGAGCTGTTTTTT.

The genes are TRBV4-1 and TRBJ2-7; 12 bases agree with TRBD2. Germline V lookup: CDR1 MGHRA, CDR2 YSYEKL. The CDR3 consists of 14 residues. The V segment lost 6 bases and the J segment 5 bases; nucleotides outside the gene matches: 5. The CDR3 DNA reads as TGCGCCAGCAGGACGACTAGCGGGAGCCACGAGCAGTACTTC. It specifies CASRTTSGSHEQYF.

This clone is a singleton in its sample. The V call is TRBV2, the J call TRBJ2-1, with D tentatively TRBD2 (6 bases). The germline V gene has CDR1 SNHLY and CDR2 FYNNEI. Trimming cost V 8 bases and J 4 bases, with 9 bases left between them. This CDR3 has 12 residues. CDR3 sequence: CASGTGYNEQFF. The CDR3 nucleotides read TGTGCCAGCGGGACTGGGTACAATGAGCAGTTCTTC.

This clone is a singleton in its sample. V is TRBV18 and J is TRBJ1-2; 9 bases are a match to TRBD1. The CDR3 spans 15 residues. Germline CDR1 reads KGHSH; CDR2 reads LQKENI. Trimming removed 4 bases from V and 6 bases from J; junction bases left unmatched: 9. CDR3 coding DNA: TGTGCCAGCTCACAGGGAACAGGGGGCGGCCATGGCTACACCTTC. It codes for CASSQGTGGGHGYTF. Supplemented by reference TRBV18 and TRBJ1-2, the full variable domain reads NAGVMQNPRHLVRRRGQEARLRCSPMKGHSHVYWYRQLPEEGLKFMVYLQKENIIDESGMPKERFSAEFPKEGPSILRIQQVVRGDSAAYFCASSQGTGGGHGYTFGSGTRLTVV.

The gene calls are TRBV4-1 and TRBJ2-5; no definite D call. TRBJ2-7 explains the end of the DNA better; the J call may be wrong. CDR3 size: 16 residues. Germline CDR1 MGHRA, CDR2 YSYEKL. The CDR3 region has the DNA TGCGCCAGCAGCCAAGATTACCAGGTTGGCTCCTACGAGCAGTACTTC. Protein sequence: CASSQDYQVGSYEQYF.

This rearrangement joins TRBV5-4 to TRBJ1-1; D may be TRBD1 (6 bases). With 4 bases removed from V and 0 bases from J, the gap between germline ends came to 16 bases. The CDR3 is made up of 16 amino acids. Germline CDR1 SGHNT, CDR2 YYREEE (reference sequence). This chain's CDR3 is CASSPEGHLMNTEAFF. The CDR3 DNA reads TGTGCCAGCAGCCCCGAGGGACACCTTATGAACACTGAAGCTTTCTTT.

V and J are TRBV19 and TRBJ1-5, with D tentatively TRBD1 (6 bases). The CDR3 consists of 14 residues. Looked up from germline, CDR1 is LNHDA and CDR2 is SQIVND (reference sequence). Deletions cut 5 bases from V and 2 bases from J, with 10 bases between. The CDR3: CASSARQGNQPQHF. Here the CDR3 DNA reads TGTGCCAGTAGTGCCCGACAGGGCAATCAGCCCCAGCATTTT.

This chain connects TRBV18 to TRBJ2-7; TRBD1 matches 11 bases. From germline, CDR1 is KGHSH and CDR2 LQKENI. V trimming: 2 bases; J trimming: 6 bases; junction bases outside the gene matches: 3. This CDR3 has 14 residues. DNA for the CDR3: TGTGCCAGCTCACCAGGGACAGGGGGGCCCGAGCAGTACTTC. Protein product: CASSPGTGGPEQYF.

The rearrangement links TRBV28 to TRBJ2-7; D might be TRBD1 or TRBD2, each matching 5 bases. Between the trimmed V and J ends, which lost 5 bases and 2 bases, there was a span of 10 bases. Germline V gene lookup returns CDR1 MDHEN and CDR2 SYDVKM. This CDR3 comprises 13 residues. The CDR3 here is CASSPRGTYEQYF. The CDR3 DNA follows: TGTGCCAGCAGTCCGAGGGGTACCTACGAGCAGTACTTC.

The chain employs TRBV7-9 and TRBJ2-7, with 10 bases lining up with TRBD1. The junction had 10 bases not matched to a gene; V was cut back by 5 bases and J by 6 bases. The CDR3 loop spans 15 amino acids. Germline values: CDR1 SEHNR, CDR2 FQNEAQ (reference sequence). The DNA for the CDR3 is TGTGCCAGCAGCAGAGGAGGGACAGGGGATCTCGAGCAGTACTTC. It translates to CASSRGGTGDLEQYF.

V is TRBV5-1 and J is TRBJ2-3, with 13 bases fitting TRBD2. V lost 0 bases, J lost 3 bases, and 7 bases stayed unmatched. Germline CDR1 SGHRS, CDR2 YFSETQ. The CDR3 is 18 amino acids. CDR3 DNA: TGCGCCAGCAGCTTGGGCGTTACTAGCGGGAGGGCGACAGATACGCAGTATTTT. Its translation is CASSLGVTSGRATDTQYF.

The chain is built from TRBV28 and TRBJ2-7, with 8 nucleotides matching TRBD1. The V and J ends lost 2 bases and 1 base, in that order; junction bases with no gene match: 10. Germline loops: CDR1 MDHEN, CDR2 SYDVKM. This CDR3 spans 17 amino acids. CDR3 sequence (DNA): TGTGCCAGCAGTTTACCCCCCGACAGGGGTTATTCCTACGAGCAGTACTTC. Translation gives CASSLPPDRGYSYEQYF.

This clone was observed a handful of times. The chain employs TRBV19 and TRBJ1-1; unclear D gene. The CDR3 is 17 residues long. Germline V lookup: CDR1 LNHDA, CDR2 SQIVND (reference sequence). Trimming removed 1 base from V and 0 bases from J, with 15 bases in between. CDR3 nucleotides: TGTGCCAGTAGTATAGCTCGCGGCAGCGGGATGAACACTGAAGCTTTCTTT. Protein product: CASSIARGSGMNTEAFF. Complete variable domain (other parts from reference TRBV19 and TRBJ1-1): DGGITQSPKYLFRKEGQNVTLSCEQNLNHDAMYWYRQDPGQGLRLIYYSQIVNDFQKGDIAEGYSVSREKKESFPLTVTSAQKNPTAFYLCASSIARGSGMNTEAFFGQGTRLTVV.

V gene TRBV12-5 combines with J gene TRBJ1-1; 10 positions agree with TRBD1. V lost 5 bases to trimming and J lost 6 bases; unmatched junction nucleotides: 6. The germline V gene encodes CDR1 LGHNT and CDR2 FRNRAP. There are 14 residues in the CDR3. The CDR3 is CASGRGQGSPEAFF. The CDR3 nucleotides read TGTGCTAGTGGTAGGGGACAGGGGAGCCCTGAAGCTTTCTTT. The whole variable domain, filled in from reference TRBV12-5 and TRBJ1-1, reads DARVTQTPRHKVTEMGQEVTMRCQPILGHNTVFWYRQTMMQGLELLAYFRNRAPLDDSGMPKDRFSAEMPDATLATLKIQPSEPRDSAVYFCASGRGQGSPEAFFGQGTRLTVV.

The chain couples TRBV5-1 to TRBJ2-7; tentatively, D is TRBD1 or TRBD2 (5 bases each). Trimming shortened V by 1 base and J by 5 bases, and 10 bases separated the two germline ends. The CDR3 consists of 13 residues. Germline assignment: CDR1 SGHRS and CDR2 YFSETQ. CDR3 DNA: TGCGCCAGCAGCTTGAAGAGGGGAAACGAGCAGTACTTC. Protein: CASSLKRGNEQYF.

The CDR3 DNA sequence: TGTGCCTGGAGTCAGACTAGCGGGAGTGACGAGCAGTACTTC. Amino acids: CAWSQTSGSDEQYF. The V and J genes are TRBV30 and TRBJ2-5; TRBD2 agrees at 12 bases. The DNA end lines up better with TRBJ2-7; the J call may be wrong. This CDR3 contains 14 residues. Germline CDR1 GTSNPN, CDR2 SVGIG (reference sequence).

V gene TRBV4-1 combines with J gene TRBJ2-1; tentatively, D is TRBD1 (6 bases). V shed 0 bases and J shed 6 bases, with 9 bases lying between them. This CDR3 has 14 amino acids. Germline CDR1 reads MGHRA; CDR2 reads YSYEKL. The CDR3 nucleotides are TGCGCCAGCAGCCAAGAGCAGGGGCGCAATGAGCAGTTCTTC. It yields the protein CASSQEQGRNEQFF.